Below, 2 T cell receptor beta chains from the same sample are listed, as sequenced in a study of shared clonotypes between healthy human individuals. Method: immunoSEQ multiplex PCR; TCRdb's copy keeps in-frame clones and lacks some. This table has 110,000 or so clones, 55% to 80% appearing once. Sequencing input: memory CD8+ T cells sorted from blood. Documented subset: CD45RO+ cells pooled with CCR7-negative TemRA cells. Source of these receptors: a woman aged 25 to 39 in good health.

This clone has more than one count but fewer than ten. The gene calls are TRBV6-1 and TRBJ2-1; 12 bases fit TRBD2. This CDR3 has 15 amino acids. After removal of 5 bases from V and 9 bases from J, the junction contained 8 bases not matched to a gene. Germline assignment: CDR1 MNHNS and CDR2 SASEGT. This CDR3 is CASSLRLAGAPEQFF. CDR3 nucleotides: TGTGCCAGCAGTCTTCGACTAGCGGGAGCACCTGAGCAGTTCTTC.

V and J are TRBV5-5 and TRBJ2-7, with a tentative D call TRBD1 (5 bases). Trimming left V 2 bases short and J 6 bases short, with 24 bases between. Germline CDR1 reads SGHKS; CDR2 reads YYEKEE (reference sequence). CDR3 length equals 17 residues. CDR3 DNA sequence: TGTGCCAGCAGCTTTTCGGTCAGTTCAAGGGGCTTTGGCGAGCAGTACTTC. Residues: CASSFSVSSRGFGEQYF. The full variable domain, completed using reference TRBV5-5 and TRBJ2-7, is DAGVTQSPTHLIKTRGQQVTLRCSPISGHKSVSWYQQVLGQGPQFIFQYYEKEERGRGNFPDRFSARQFPNYSSELNVNALLLGDSALYLCASSFSVSSRGFGEQYFGPGTRLTVT.